The TCR beta chain under discussion was sequenced for a study of T cell changes during pregnancy in multiple sclerosis. The J segment lost 4 bases and the V segment lost 8 bases, leaving 6 bases of the junction unmatched. Germline-derived CDR1 and CDR2 are MRHNA and SNTAGT. This CDR3 has 15 amino acids. The table came from immunoSEQ multiplex PCR; TCRdb's copy has only in-frame clones and leaves some out. The top ten clones hold around 5% of a sample with tens of thousands of clones, approximately 88% of them seen once. The sequencing used peripheral blood, collected in the first trimester of pregnancy. This clonotype was obtained from a female donor in good health, enrolled as a control in a pregnancy study. The rearrangement uses TRBV6-4 and TRBJ2-1; 12 bases agree with TRBD2. CDR3 protein: CASAKGLAGYNEQFF. The CDR3, as DNA: TGTGCCAGCGCAAAAGGACTAGCGGGATACAATGAGCAGTTCTTC.